The sequence of this TCR beta chain was determined in a study of blood T cell repertoires in COVID-19. In the study overall: Italy, Spain and the United States were the sources of the convalescent and acute COVID-19 samples.

Source study methods: Researchers report that nucleated cell counts were estimated from reference gene primer amplification. Assay used: immunoSEQ multiplex PCR; TCRdb lists only in-frame clones, some missing. V, J and clone size reflect that table, while D and trimming were determined from the DNA. The repertoire holds about 200,000 clones, about 82% seen once, with about 5.6% in the top ten. In germline, CDR1 is SGHDT, CDR2 YYEEEE. V was pared by 0 bases and J by 4 bases, with 5 bases of the junction left unmatched. This CDR3 contains 15 residues. Individuals aged 18 to 89 years were recruited from about two dozen US areas. Donors were grouped by their self-reported clinical history.

The sample taken for sequencing was PBMCs or T cells enriched from blood (not recorded which). This clonotype originated in a man between 35 and 55 years old with acute COVID-19. The chain is built from TRBV5-6 and TRBJ2-7; TRBD1 agrees at 9 bases. CDR3 nucleotides: TGTGCCAGCAGCTTGGGGGGACAGGGATGGTACGAGCAGTACTTC. Its translation: CASSLGGQGWYEQYF. The entire variable domain, with the rest obtained from reference TRBV5-6 and TRBJ2-7, is as follows: DAGVTQSPTHLIKTRGQQVTLRCSPKSGHDTVSWYQQALGQGPQFIFQYYEEEERQRGNFPDRFSGHQFPNYSSELNVNALLLGDSALYLCASSLGGQGWYEQYFGPGTRLTVT.